Listed below are T cell receptor beta chains from one sample, sequenced in a study of blood T cell repertoires in COVID-19. Clones were sequenced by immunoSEQ multiplex PCR, and TCRdb holds only the in-frame ones, with some missing. This table holds 300,000 to 350,000 clones, about 88% found once. Material for sequencing was PBMCs or T cells enriched from blood (not recorded which). These receptors originate from a woman in her 30s who had been exposed to COVID-19. Each CDR3 is given with its conserved first and last residue. A D gene is named only where the DNA matches it firmly. Where a row states a size, it is once, few, many or the class of an expanded clone; other rows omit it.

D	J	V	size	DNA	CDR3
TRBD1	TRBJ2-3	TRBV11-2	NA	TGTGCCAGCAGCTTACAGGGGGGCACAGATACGCAGTATTTT	CASSLQGGTDTQYF
TRBD2	TRBJ2-1	TRBV6-7	NA	TGTGCCAGCAGTTACTCGACCGCGGGAGGGCCCTATATGGATGAGCAGTTCTTC	CASSYSTAGGPYMDEQFF
TRBD1	TRBJ1-3	TRBV5-8	NA	TGTGCCAGCAGCCTAATGACAGGGGCAGGAAACACCATATATTTT	CASSLMTGAGNTIYF
TRBD1	TRBJ1-6	TRBV27	NA	TGTGCCAGCAGTTTATCCGGACAGGGGTGGTCACCCCTCCACTTT	CASSLSGQGWSPLHF
TRBD1	TRBJ2-7	TRBV28	NA	TGTGCCAGCGGGACAGGGCGCTCCTACGAGCAGTACTTC	CASGTGRSYEQYF
NA	TRBJ2-5	TRBV7-3	NA	TGTGCCAGCAGCTTACTGGGTTTGGGGAGCCAAGAGACCCAGTACTTC	CASSLLGLGSQETQYF
TRBD2	TRBJ2-2	TRBV10-1	once	TGCGCCAGCAGTCGGACTAGCGGAGCCAACACCGGGGAGCTGTTTTTT	CASSRTSGANTGELFF
TRBD1	TRBJ1-4	TRBV13	NA	TGTGCCAGCAGCCCCCTGGACAGGGGGCGTGAAAAACTGTTTTTT	CASSPLDRGREKLFF
TRBD1	TRBJ1-3	TRBV18	NA	TGTGCCAGCTCACCACCGACAGGGGGCCTTGGAAACACCATATATTTT	CASSPPTGGLGNTIYF
TRBD2	TRBJ2-2	TRBV6-5	NA	TGTGCCAGCGACCCGGTGCGGGGGGGCACCGGGGAGCTGTTTTTT	CASDPVRGGTGELFF
TRBD2	TRBJ2-1	TRBV11-1	NA	TGTGCCAGCAGCTTAGGGGCGGGAGTCGGTGAGCAGTTCTTC	CASSLGAGVGEQFF
TRBD1	TRBJ1-1	TRBV7-9	NA	TGTGCCAGCAGCACAGACTCGGACAGGGCGTCTGAAGCTTTCTTT	CASSTDSDRASEAFF
NA	TRBJ2-3	TRBV29-1	NA	TGCAGCGTTGACGGTTTCGGGGTGGATACGCAGTATTTT	CSVDGFGVDTQYF
TRBD1	TRBJ1-2	TRBV28	NA	TGTGCCAGCAGTCCGAGCCAGGGGGGCCACTATGGCTACACCTTC	CASSPSQGGHYGYTF
NA	TRBJ2-7	TRBV2	NA	TGTGCCAGCAGTCAGGACAATACGAGCGAGCAGTACTTC	CASSQDNTSEQYF
TRBD2	TRBJ2-5	TRBV10-3	NA	TGTGCCATCAAGGGAGCGGGAGGGGAGACCCAGTACTTC	CAIKGAGGETQYF
TRBD2	TRBJ2-3	TRBV6-5	NA	TGTGCCAGCAGTTACTCTAGCGGGAGTTGGTCAGATACGCAGTATTTT	CASSYSSGSWSDTQYF
NA	TRBJ2-7	TRBV10-1	NA	TGCGCCAGCAGCCCGAGGGCCGGCGTCGACGAGCAGTACTTC	CASSPRAGVDEQYF
TRBD1	TRBJ1-5	TRBV12-5	NA	TGTGCTAGTGGCCGGGACAGGGCGGAAAGTCAGCCCCAGCATTTT	CASGRDRAESQPQHF
NA	TRBJ1-6	TRBV2	NA	TGTGCCAGCAGTACGGGCGGGCAGCCCGATAATTCACCCCTCCACTTT	CASSTGGQPDNSPLHF
TRBD1	TRBJ1-5	TRBV14	NA	TGTGCCAGCAGCCAAGACCCCCCCGCGACAGGGTTCTGTGGTCAGCCCCAGCATTTT	CASSQDPPATGFCGQPQHF
TRBD2	TRBJ2-5	TRBV29-1	NA	TGCAGCGTTGACACTAGCGGGTTGTCAGAGACCCAGTACTTC	CSVDTSGLSETQYF
TRBD1	TRBJ1-2	TRBV6-5	NA	TGTGCCAGCAAACAGGGGGCAGGACATGGCTACACCTTC	CASKQGAGHGYTF
TRBD1	TRBJ2-1	TRBV7-9	NA	TGTGCCAGCAGCTTGACGGGACAGGGGCCGTACAATGAGCAGTTCTTC	CASSLTGQGPYNEQFF
TRBD1	TRBJ2-1	TRBV5-4	NA	TGTGCCAGCAGCGGAGGACAGGGCCCGGGGGAGCAGTTCTTC	CASSGGQGPGEQFF
TRBD1	TRBJ1-1	TRBV3-1/TRBV3-2	NA	TGTGCCAGCAGCCTACAGGGGGCTGGCACTGAAGCTTTCTTT	CASSLQGAGTEAFF
TRBD1	TRBJ1-2	TRBV5-1	once	TGCGCCAGCAGCTTGGGGACAGGGGGCCCTTATGGCTACACCTTC	CASSLGTGGPYGYTF
TRBD1	TRBJ2-5	TRBV28	NA	TGTGCCACACAGGGGAAAGGGGGGACCCAGTACTTC	CATQGKGGTQYF
NA	TRBJ1-1	TRBV6-5	NA	TGTGCCAGCAGTTACCGCGGCCAGGGATACACTGAAGCTTTCTTT	CASSYRGQGYTEAFF
NA	TRBJ1-5	TRBV6-5	NA	TGTGCCAGCAGTACTATCCCCGGGAGCAATCAGCCCCAGCATTTT	CASSTIPGSNQPQHF
TRBD1	TRBJ1-4	TRBV29-1	NA	TGCAGCGTTCTGACCCCGGGACAGGGGGACCGGAGTGAAAAACTGTTTTTT	CSVLTPGQGDRSEKLFF
NA	TRBJ2-1	TRBV16	NA	TGTGCCAGCAGCCAATGGAGCGGTGAGCAGTTCTTC	CASSQWSGEQFF
TRBD1	TRBJ1-2	TRBV7-8	few	TGTGCCAGCAGCTACAGGGGTGCCTATGGCTACACCTTC	CASSYRGAYGYTF
TRBD1	TRBJ1-3	TRBV9	NA	TGTGCCAGCAGCAAACAGGACAGGGATTACTCTGGAAACACCATATATTTT	CASSKQDRDYSGNTIYF
NA	TRBJ2-3	TRBV15	NA	TGTGCCACCAGCGGTGGAGTACGCACAGATACGCAGTATTTT	CATSGGVRTDTQYF
NA	TRBJ1-5	TRBV19	NA	TGTGCCAGTAGTATTAACAGGGCGGGCAATCAGCCCCAGCATTTT	CASSINRAGNQPQHF
TRBD1	TRBJ2-5	TRBV14	NA	TGTGCCAGCAGCCAAACCGGGACAGGGGGCTGGGAGACCCAGTACTTC	CASSQTGTGGWETQYF
NA	TRBJ1-1	TRBV19	NA	TGTGCCAGTAGAGACAGATCGAACACTGAAGCTTTCTTT	CASRDRSNTEAFF
TRBD2	TRBJ2-7	TRBV6-6	many	TGTGCCAGCAGTCCTAGACTAGCGGGAGTTTATAGCTACGAGCAGTACTTC	CASSPRLAGVYSYEQYF
NA	TRBJ2-7	TRBV9	NA	TGTGCCAGCAGCCCAGGACAGAGCTACGAGCAGTACTTC	CASSPGQSYEQYF
NA	TRBJ2-1	TRBV12-3/TRBV12-4	NA	TGTGCCAGCAGTCCCGGGACCTACAATGAGCAGTTCTTC	CASSPGTYNEQFF
NA	TRBJ1-1	TRBV30	NA	TGTGCCTGGAGCGATTGGGGGCGAGGTACTGAAGCTTTCTTT	CAWSDWGRGTEAFF
NA	TRBJ1-5	TRBV28	once	TGTGCCAGCAGAGAGGCCGGCAGCAATCAGCCCCAGCATTTT	CASREAGSNQPQHF
NA	TRBJ1-1	TRBV5-1	NA	TGCGCCAGCAACCTGTGGCAGTTGAACACTGAAGCTTTCTTT	CASNLWQLNTEAFF
NA	TRBJ2-5	TRBV11-2	NA	TGTGCCAGCAGCTTCGGGAGAGAAGAGACCCAGTACTTC	CASSFGREETQYF
TRBD2	TRBJ2-5	TRBV5-8	once	TGTGCCAGCAGCTTGGTCACCGGGACTAGCGGCCAAGAGACCCAGTACTTC	CASSLVTGTSGQETQYF
NA	TRBJ1-4	TRBV7-9	once	TGTGCCAGCAGAAGCTGGACTCTGGATGATGAAAAACTGTTTTTT	CASRSWTLDDEKLFF
NA	TRBJ2-3	TRBV7-9	NA	TGTGCCAGCAGCTCTGGACAGAGTCCAGATACGCAGTATTTT	CASSSGQSPDTQYF
NA	TRBJ2-3	TRBV12-3/TRBV12-4	NA	TGTGCCAGCAACCCCCGCGGGACAGATACGCAGTATTTT	CASNPRGTDTQYF
TRBD2	TRBJ2-2	TRBV7-9	NA	TGTGCCAGCAGCTCGCGGATTCTAGCGGGAGGTGACACCGGGGAGCTGTTTTTT	CASSSRILAGGDTGELFF
NA	TRBJ1-4	TRBV3-1/TRBV3-2	NA	TGTGCCAGCAGCCAAGGAGGAGGGCGGGGTGAAAAACTGTTTTTT	CASSQGGGRGEKLFF
NA	TRBJ2-5	TRBV28	NA	TGTGCCAGCAGTCCTGTGCGCGAGACCCAGTACTTC	CASSPVRETQYF